This T cell receptor beta chain was sequenced for a study of cytomegalovirus exposure and HLA in healthy donors. Researchers ran the PCR with 60 Vbeta and 13 Jbeta primers. Using immunoSEQ multiplex PCR, the repertoire was profiled, and TCRdb retains in-frame clones only, with some absent. The table shows over 150,000 clones, with roughly 81% occurring only once. As to this clone: Its antigen is undetermined.

General study findings and limits: A later analysis reportedly found fewer N-insertions in an Asian-associated ancestry cluster than the roughly 680-donor mean. Roughly uniform sequencing depth across donors was assumed, possibly incorrectly.

The CDR3 is made up of 13 amino acids. Trimming left V 1 base short and J 9 bases short, with 12 bases between. Germline V CDR1 and CDR2: SGHAT, FQNNGV. The J gene is TRBJ1-1, the V gene TRBV11-2; the D is unclear. The material sequenced was PBMCs. This clonotype was sampled from a girl between 10 and 17 years old in good health and CMV-seropositive. The CDR3 loop reads CASSLVADFQAFF. The DNA for the CDR3 is TGTGCCAGCAGCTTAGTCGCAGATTTTCAAGCTTTCTTT.